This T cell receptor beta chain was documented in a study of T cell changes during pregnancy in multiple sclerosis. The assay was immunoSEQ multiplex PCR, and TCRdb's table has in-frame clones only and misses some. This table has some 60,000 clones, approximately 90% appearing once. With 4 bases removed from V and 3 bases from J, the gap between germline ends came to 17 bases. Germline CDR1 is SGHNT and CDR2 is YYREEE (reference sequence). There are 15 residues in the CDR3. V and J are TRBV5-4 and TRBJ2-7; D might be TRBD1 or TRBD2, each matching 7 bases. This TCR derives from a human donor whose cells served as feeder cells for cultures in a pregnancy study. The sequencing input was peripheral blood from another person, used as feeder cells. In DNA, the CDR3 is TGTGCCAGCAGCCGCAGCGGGGACAGTCACTACGAGCAGTACTTC. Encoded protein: CASSRSGDSHYEQYF.